This TCR beta chain is from a study of blood T cell repertoires in COVID-19. Study background: In each case, the material was cDNA or gDNA derived from T cells, B-cell-depleted T cells, or PBMCs.

Ages ranged from roughly 18 to 100 years, with residence in about 24 US areas. This clone was seen just once. In the original processing: Nucleated cell counts were estimated from reference gene primer amplification. Sequencing was performed with immunoSEQ multiplex PCR; in TCRdb, only in-frame clones are kept and a portion is missing. D and trimming were read from the DNA, whereas the V and J calls and clone size are those reported in that table. The sample contains a few hundred thousand clones, more than 85% of which appear only once. This CDR3 is built from 13 residues. Germline values: CDR1 SQVTM, CDR2 ANQGSEA. Trimming cost V 4 bases and J 8 bases; bases outside gene matches: 6.

Sequenced: PBMCs or T cells enriched from blood (not recorded which). The clonotype was recovered from a woman in her 30s who had recovered from COVID-19. The V gene is TRBV29-1, the J gene TRBJ2-2; 8 nucleotides line up with TRBD1. Here the CDR3 reads CSVAQGARGELFF. DNA for the CDR3: TGCAGCGTTGCTCAGGGGGCTCGAGGGGAGCTGTTTTTT.